One and the same sample provided the 3 T cell receptor beta chains below, sequenced in a study of T cells in Graves' hyperthyroidism and ophthalmopathy. It was RNA transcripts that yielded the amplified TCR beta CDR3 regions. First-round RT-PCR with HTBI primers amplified the TCR CDR3 region. TCRdb re-derived calls from the multiplex PCR reads in MiXCR, one entry per CDR3 protein. The sample has around 300,000 distinct CDR3 sequences, 12% to 15% seen once. The sequenced material came from blood. Source of these receptors: a middle-aged woman with Graves' hyperthyroidism.

This clonotype was observed a handful of times. This chain joins TRBV19 and TRBJ1-2; TRBD1 might be the D (5 bases). Germline-derived CDR1 and CDR2 are LNHDA and SQIVND (reference sequence). V lost 5 bases, J lost 2 bases, and 12 bases lay in between. The CDR3 covers 14 residues. CDR3 region: CASSWSGTNYGYTF. CDR3 nucleotide sequence: TGTGCCAGTAGTTGGTCAGGGACGAACTATGGCTACACCTTC.

In its sample, this clonotype was seen many times. This chain connects TRBV7-9 to TRBJ2-3, with D possibly matching TRBD2 (6 bases). In germline, CDR1 is SEHNR, CDR2 FQNEAQ (reference sequence). Deletions cut 1 base from V and 5 bases from J, with 7 bases between. The CDR3 loop spans 13 amino acids. DNA for the CDR3: TGTGCCAGCAGCTTAGGTAGCGGAGATACGCAGTATTTT. Its protein is CASSLGSGDTQYF.

This clonotype was counted many times. The chain joins TRBV6-1 to TRBJ1-1, with 9 bases fitting TRBD1. The CDR3 is 13 amino acids. J lost 1 base, V lost 9 bases, and 3 bases had no gene match. Germline lookup yields CDR1 MNHNS and CDR2 SASEGT. CDR3 sequence: CASQGQGNTEAFF. DNA for the CDR3: TGTGCCAGTCAGGGACAGGGGAACACTGAAGCTTTCTTT.